This TCR beta chain appears in the sequencing data of a study of blood T cells in healthy people across ages. Study at large: Template switching recovered approximately one barcoded beta molecule for every two T cells.

Next came a second PCR, run for roughly 6 to 11 cycles, which used a sample-barcoded 5' primer along with a J-beta primer mix. MiXCR, applied by TCRdb to the 5' RACE reads, yields one record per CDR3 protein. This table holds some 700,000 distinct CDR3 sequences, 22% found once. The CDR3 sequence is 16 residues long. Germline CDR1 is SGHAT and CDR2 is FQNNGV. With 7 bases clipped from V and 4 bases from J, the junction kept 10 bases outside the gene matches. Notes on this clonotype: The antigen is not known.

Findings and caveats of the study: A strong correlation was seen between TCR beta diversity and naive T cell percentage.

Samples had at least 7 million PBMCs isolated from them. Samples each had at least 5 micrograms of total RNA extracted. This sequence joins TRBV11-2 and TRBJ2-2, with TRBD1 matching over 9 bases. This clonotype originated in a man aged 65 to 79 in good health. The sequencing input was blood. The CDR3 region has the DNA TGTGCCAGCAACAGGGAGGGACAGGGAGGCACCGGGGAGCTGTTTTTT. Encoded protein: CASNREGQGGTGELFF. The complete variable domain, with remaining parts taken from reference TRBV11-2 and TRBJ2-2, reads EAGVAQSPRYKIIEKRQSVAFWCNPISGHATLYWYQQILGQGPKLLIQFQNNGVVDDSQLPKDRFSAERLKGVDSTLKIQPAKLEDSAVYLCASNREGQGGTGELFFGEGSRLTVL.